This T cell receptor beta chain was sequenced in a study of cytomegalovirus exposure and HLA in healthy donors. Findings and caveats of the study: What a later analysis showed was that several of the most significant clusters appeared linked to common viral pathogens.

Of note for this clone: What it binds is unknown.

The V and J ends lost 5 bases and 7 bases respectively, with 15 bases between them. This CDR3 comprises 13 residues. Germline V gene lookup returns CDR1 SGHVS and CDR2 FQNEAQ. The PCR was carried out with 60 Vbeta primers and 13 Jbeta primers. Profiled with immunoSEQ multiplex PCR; TCRdb holds only in-frame clones, not every one. The sample includes 200,000 to 250,000 clones, about four fifths of them seen just once. The V gene is TRBV7-8, the J gene TRBJ2-7; the D gene is possibly TRBD2 (7 bases). Sequenced material: PBMCs. This receptor was obtained from a man aged 25 to 40 in good health and CMV-seronegative. CDR3 amino acids: CASSGGGPREQYF. CDR3 in DNA: TGTGCCAGCAGCGGGGGGGGGCCTCGGGAGCAGTACTTC.